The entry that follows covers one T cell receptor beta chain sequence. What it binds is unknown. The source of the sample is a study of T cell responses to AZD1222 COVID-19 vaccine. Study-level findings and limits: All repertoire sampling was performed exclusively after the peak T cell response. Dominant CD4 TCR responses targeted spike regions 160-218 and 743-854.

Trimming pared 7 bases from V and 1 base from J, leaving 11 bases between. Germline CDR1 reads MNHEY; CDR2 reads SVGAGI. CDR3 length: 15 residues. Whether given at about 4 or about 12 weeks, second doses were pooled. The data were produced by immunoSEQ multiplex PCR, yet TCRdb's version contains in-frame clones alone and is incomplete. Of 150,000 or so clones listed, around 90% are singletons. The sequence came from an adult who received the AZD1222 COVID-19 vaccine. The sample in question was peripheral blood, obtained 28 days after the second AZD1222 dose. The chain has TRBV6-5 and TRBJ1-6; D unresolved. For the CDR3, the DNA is TGTGCCAGCACCCCTGAGGTTTCCTATAATTCACCCCTCCACTTT. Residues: CASTPEVSYNSPLHF.